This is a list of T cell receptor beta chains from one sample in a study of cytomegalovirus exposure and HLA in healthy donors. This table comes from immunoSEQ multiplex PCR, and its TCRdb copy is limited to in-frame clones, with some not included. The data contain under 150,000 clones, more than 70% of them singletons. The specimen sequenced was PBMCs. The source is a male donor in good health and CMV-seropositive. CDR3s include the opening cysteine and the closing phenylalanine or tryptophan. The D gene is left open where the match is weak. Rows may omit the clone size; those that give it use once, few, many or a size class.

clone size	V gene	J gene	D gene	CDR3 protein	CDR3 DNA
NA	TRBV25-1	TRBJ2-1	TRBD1	CASIQQGTYNEQFF	TGTGCCAGCATCCAACAGGGGACCTACAATGAGCAGTTCTTC
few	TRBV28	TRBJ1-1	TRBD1	CASLGQVGSKAFF	TGTGCCAGCTTAGGACAGGTTGGGTCTAAAGCTTTCTTT
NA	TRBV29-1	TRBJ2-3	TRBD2	CSVEGRGSTSGRTDTQYF	TGCAGCGTTGAAGGAAGGGGATCGACTAGCGGACGCACAGATACGCAGTATTTT
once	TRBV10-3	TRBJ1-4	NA	CAIRGGGTNEKLFF	TGTGCCATCAGAGGTGGGGGGACTAATGAAAAACTGTTTTTT
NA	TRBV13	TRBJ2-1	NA	CASSLALETEQFF	TGTGCCAGCAGCTTAGCCTTAGAAACTGAGCAGTTCTTC
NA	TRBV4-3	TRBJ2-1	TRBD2	CASSYSGRNNNEQFF	TGCGCCAGCAGCTACAGCGGGAGGAATAACAATGAGCAGTTCTTC
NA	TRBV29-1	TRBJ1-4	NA	CSATVDATNERLFF	TGCAGCGCCACGGTGGATGCAACTAATGAAAGACTGTTTTTT
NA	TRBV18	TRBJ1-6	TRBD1	CASSPSGTVGSPLHF	TGTGCCAGCTCACCGTCTGGGACAGTAGGTTCACCCCTCCACTTT
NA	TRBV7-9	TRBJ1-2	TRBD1	CASSYRGQGALGYTF	TGTGCCAGCAGCTACCGAGGACAGGGGGCGCTCGGCTACACCTTC
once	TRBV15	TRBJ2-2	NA	CATSRDGQGNTGELFF	TGTGCCACCAGCAGAGACGGGCAGGGGAACACCGGGGAGCTGTTTTTT
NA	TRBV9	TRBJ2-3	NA	CASSVATVSTDTQYF	TGTGCCAGCAGCGTAGCGACAGTTAGCACAGATACGCAGTATTTT
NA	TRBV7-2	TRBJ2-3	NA	CASSTNRIGQYF	TGTGCCAGCAGCACCAACAGGATAGGGCAGTATTTT
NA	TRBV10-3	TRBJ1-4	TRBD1	CAISGTGGNEKLFF	TGTGCCATCAGTGGGACAGGGGGCAATGAAAAACTGTTTTTT
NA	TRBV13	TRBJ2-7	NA	CASSRLEGRVISYEQYF	TGTGCCAGCAGCCGCCTGGAGGGCAGGGTAATCTCCTACGAGCAGTACTTC
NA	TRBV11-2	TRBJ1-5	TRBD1	CASSFSGTGIQPQHF	TGTGCCAGCAGCTTTTCCGGGACAGGGATTCAGCCCCAGCATTTT
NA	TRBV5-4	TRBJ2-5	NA	CASRQSRATETQYF	TGTGCCAGCAGGCAAAGCAGGGCGACGGAGACCCAGTACTTC
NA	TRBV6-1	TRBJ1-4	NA	CASISLSNEKLFF	TGTGCCAGCATAAGCCTTTCTAACGAAAAACTGTTTTTT
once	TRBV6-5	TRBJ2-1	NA	CASSYSAVYNEQFF	TGTGCCAGCAGTTACTCGGCAGTCTACAATGAGCAGTTCTTC
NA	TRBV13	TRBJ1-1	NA	CASSLVWGGREAFF	TGTGCCAGCAGCTTAGTTTGGGGGGGCCGTGAAGCTTTCTTT
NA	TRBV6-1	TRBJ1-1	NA	CASSESWQMNTEAFF	TGTGCCAGCAGTGAAAGTTGGCAGATGAACACTGAAGCTTTCTTT
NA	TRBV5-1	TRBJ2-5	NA	CASSTGEEETQYF	TGCGCCAGCAGCACAGGGGAGGAAGAGACCCAGTACTTC
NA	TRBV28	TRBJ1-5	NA	CASSSREGYGGNQPQHF	TGTGCCAGCAGTTCAAGGGAGGGCTACGGTGGCAATCAGCCCCAGCATTTT
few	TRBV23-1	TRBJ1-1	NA	CASSQGELNTEAFF	TGCGCCAGCAGTCAGGGCGAGTTGAACACTGAAGCTTTCTTT
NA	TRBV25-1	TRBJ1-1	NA	CASSGTGMDTEAFF	TGTGCCAGCAGTGGCACAGGGATGGACACTGAAGCTTTCTTT
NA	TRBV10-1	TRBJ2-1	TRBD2	CASSGNPGLAGSVDSYNEQFF	TGCGCCAGCAGTGGGAACCCGGGACTAGCGGGATCCGTAGACTCCTACAATGAGCAGTTCTTC
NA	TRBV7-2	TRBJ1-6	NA	CASSGARGNSSPLHF	TGTGCCAGCAGCGGAGCCCGGGGTAATAGTTCACCCCTCCACTTT
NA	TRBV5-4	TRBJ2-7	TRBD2	CASSSLAGGIYEQYF	TGTGCCAGCAGCTCACTAGCGGGGGGGATCTACGAGCAGTACTTC
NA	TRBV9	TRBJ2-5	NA	CASSAGGRETQYF	TGTGCCAGCAGTGCCGGGGGTCGGGAGACCCAGTACTTC
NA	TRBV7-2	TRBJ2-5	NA	CASSLSGQETQYF	TGTGCCAGCAGCCTTAGCGGTCAAGAGACCCAGTACTTC
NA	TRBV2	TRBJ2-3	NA	CASSVGDLSTDTQYF	TGTGCCAGCAGTGTGGGGGACTTGAGCACAGATACGCAGTATTTT
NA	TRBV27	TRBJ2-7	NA	CASSSLLLALGGEQYF	TGTGCCAGCAGTTCACTGCTTCTAGCTTTGGGGGGCGAGCAGTACTTC
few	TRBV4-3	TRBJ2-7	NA	CASSYTTGSRPYEQYF	TGCGCCAGCAGCTACACTACAGGGTCGAGGCCCTACGAGCAGTACTTC
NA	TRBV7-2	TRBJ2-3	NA	CASSPQDTQYF	TGTGCCAGCAGCCCCCAGGATACGCAGTATTTT
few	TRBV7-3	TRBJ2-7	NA	CSCFFKQKAAYEQYF	TGTTCCTGTTTTTTCAAGCAGAAGGCGGCATACGAGCAGTACTTC
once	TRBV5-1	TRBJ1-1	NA	CASSLRQNTEAFF	TGCGCCAGCAGCCTGCGTCAGAACACTGAAGCTTTCTTT
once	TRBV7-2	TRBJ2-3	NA	CASSPGLTHSADTQYF	TGTGCCAGCAGCCCGGGACTTACTCACTCCGCAGATACGCAGTATTTT
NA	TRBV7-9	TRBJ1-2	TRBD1	CASSVGTGVNYGYTF	TGTGCCAGCAGCGTAGGGACAGGCGTCAACTATGGCTACACCTTC
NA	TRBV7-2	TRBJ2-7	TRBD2	CASSRSGRLSYEQYF	TGTGCCAGCAGCCGCAGCGGGAGGCTCTCCTACGAGCAGTACTTC
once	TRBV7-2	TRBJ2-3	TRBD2	CASSGLAFTISTDTQYF	TGTGCCAGCAGCGGACTAGCGTTCACCATTAGCACAGATACGCAGTATTTT
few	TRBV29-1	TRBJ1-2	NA	CSVEDPHRDGYTF	TGCAGCGTTGAAGATCCCCACAGGGACGGCTACACCTTC